The clone carrying this T cell receptor beta chain has a handful of counts. Trimming removed 7 bases at V and 8 bases at J, with 20 bases between. From germline, CDR1 is LNHDA and CDR2 SQIVND (reference sequence). This CDR3 comprises 14 residues. The data derive from a study of T cell changes during pregnancy in multiple sclerosis. This table comes from immunoSEQ multiplex PCR, and its TCRdb copy is limited to in-frame clones, with some not included. The sample records roughly 76,000 clones, 80% to 95% being singletons. Sequences were derived from CD4+ T cells from peripheral blood mononuclear cells, sampled after pregnancy. This receptor was taken from a female donor with multiple sclerosis, enrolled in a pregnancy study. This chain uses TRBV19 with TRBJ1-2; D might be TRBD1 (5 bases). DNA for the CDR3: TGTGCCAGTAACTATTGGGGGGACCGGAGCGGCTACACCTTC. It codes for CASNYWGDRSGYTF.